This record covers a single TCR beta chain. The antigen is not known. A read error may produce the germline difference seen at one junction end. The data were taken from a study of cytomegalovirus exposure and HLA in healthy donors. Study results and caveats: DRB1 showed the most TCR associations and HLA-C the fewest in a later analysis, as rates varied by HLA locus. In an earlier analysis, most TCR beta V segments were productive about 87% or about 30% of the time.

CDR3 length equals 15 residues. CDR1 LGHNA and CDR2 YNFKEQ come from the germline V gene. The PCR contained 60 Vbeta and 13 Jbeta primers. The data were produced by immunoSEQ multiplex PCR, yet TCRdb's version contains in-frame clones alone and is incomplete. The sample consists of approximately 90,000 clones, roughly 70% of them appearing once. This chain connects TRBV4-2 to TRBJ2-5, with D unclear. Sequencing input: PBMCs. The receptor was derived from a woman in her forties or fifties in good health and CMV-seropositive. The DNA of the CDR3 is TGTACCAGCAGCCAAGATAACAACGTACAAGAGACCCAGTACTTC. Residues: CTSSQDNNVQETQYF.